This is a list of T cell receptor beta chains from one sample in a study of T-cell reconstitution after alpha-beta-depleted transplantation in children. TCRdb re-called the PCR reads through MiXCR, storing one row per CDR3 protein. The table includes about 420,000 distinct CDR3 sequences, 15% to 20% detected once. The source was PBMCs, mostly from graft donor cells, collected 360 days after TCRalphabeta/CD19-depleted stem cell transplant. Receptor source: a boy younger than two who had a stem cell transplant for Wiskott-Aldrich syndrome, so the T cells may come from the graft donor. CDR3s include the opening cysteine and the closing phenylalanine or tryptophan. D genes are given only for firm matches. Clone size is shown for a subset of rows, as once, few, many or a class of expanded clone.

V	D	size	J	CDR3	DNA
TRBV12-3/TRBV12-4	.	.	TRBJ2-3	CASSLPDTGNTQYF	TGTGCCAGCAGTTTACCCGATACAGGGAATACGCAGTATTTT
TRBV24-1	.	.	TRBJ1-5	CATSDRSTVSNQPQHF	TGTGCCACCAGTGATCGGTCTACAGTTAGCAATCAGCCCCAGCATTTT
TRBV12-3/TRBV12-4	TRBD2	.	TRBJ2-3	CASSLARAGGPDTQYF	TGTGCCAGCAGTTTAGCGCGGGCGGGAGGGCCAGATACGCAGTATTTT
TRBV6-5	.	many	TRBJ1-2	CASSYGGGYGYTF	TGTGCCAGCAGTTACGGAGGGGGCTATGGCTACACCTTC
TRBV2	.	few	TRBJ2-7	CASSVTQGLSSYEQYF	TGTGCCAGCAGTGTCACCCAGGGGCTGAGCTCCTACGAGCAGTACTTC
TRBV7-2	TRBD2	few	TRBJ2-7	CASSFLGLAGAYEQYF	TGTGCCAGCAGCTTTCTTGGACTAGCGGGAGCCTACGAGCAGTACTTC
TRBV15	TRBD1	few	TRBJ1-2	CATSRDQRTGGYGYTF	TGTGCCACCAGCAGAGATCAGCGGACAGGCGGATATGGCTACACCTTC
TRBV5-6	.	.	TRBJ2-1	CASSQGFRNEQFF	TGTGCCAGCAGCCAGGGGTTTAGGAATGAGCAGTTCTTC
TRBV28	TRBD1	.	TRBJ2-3	CASSRGQGQGDTQYF	TGTGCCAGCAGTCGCGGACAGGGCCAGGGAGATACGCAGTATTTT
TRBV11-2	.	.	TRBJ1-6	CASSLQRGNSPLHF	TGTGCCAGCAGCTTACAACGAGGGAATTCACCCCTCCACTTT
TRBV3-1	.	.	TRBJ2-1	CASSLREYNNEQFF	TGTGCCAGCAGCCTAAGGGAGTACAACAATGAGCAGTTCTTC
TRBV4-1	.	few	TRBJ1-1	CASSQDPGRDTEAFF	TGCGCCAGCAGCCAAGACCCTGGACGGGACACTGAAGCTTTCTTT
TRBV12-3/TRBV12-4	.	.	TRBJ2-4	CASSYRNIQYF	TGTGCCAGCAGTTACCGTAACATTCAGTACTTC
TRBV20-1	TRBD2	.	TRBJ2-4	CSAMFQRGGSAAKNIQYF	TGCAGTGCTATGTTCCAGCGGGGGGGCAGTGCGGCCAAAAACATTCAGTACTTC
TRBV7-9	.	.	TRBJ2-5	CASSSPTGIRKTQYF	TGTGCCAGCAGCTCCCCGACAGGAATCAGGAAGACCCAGTACTTC
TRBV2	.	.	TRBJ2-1	CASTRAYNEQFF	TGTGCCAGCACCAGGGCGTACAATGAGCAGTTCTTC
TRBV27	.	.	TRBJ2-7	CASSSSRLVGGYYEQYF	TGTGCCAGCAGTTCTTCTCGACTAGTCGGGGGCTACTACGAGCAGTACTTC
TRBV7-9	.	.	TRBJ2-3	CASSPAGLVPTDTQYF	TGTGCCAGCAGCCCCGCGGGACTCGTCCCCACAGATACGCAGTATTTT
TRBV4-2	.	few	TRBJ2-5	CASSQDPREETQYF	TGTGCCAGCAGCCAAGATCCAAGGGAAGAGACCCAGTACTTC
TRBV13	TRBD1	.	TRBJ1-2	CASSWGQGGGYTF	TGTGCCAGCAGCTGGGGACAGGGCGGCGGCTACACCTTC
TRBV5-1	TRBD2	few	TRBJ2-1	CASSWTSFSYNEQFF	TGCGCCAGCAGCTGGACTAGTTTTTCCTACAATGAGCAGTTCTTC
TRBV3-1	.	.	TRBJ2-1	CASSQTTAGGNEQFF	TGTGCCAGCAGCCAGACGACGGCCGGGGGCAATGAGCAGTTCTTC
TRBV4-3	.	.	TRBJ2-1	CASSQEGYPGHNEQFF	TGCGCCAGCAGCCAAGAGGGATACCCGGGACACAATGAGCAGTTCTTC
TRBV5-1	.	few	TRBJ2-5	CASSLVPRTKQETQYF	TGCGCCAGCAGCTTGGTCCCACGGACAAAGCAAGAGACCCAGTACTTC
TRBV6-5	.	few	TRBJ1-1	CASSSPGSNTEAFF	TGTGCCAGCAGTTCTCCGGGTTCGAACACTGAAGCTTTCTTT
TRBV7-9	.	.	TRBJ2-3	CASILSGSTDTQYF	TGTGCCAGCATCCTTTCGGGGAGCACAGATACGCAGTATTTT
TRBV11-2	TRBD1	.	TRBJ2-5	CASSLGSRGQETQYF	TGTGCCAGCAGCTTAGGTTCCAGGGGGCAAGAGACCCAGTACTTC
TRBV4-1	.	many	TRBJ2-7	CASSQEKVTGIHEQYF	TGCGCCAGCAGCCAAGAGAAGGTCACAGGGATCCACGAGCAGTACTTC
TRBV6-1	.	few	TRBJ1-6	CASSQHSSYNSPLHF	TGTGCCAGCAGTCAACATAGCTCCTATAATTCACCCCTCCACTTT
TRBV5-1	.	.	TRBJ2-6	CASRPGAGSGANVLTF	TGCGCCAGCAGGCCGGGAGCCGGGTCTGGGGCCAACGTCCTGACTTTC
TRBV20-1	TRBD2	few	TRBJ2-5	CSARDSGTSKETQYF	TGCAGTGCTAGAGACTCCGGGACTAGCAAAGAGACCCAGTACTTC
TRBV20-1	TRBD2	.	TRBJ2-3	CSARDRQRDSTDTQYF	TGCAGTGCTAGAGATCGGCAGCGGGACAGCACAGATACGCAGTATTTT
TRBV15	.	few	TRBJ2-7	CATSREPIYEQYF	TGTGCCACCAGCAGAGAACCTATCTACGAGCAGTACTTC
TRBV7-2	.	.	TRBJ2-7	CASSLGWAKTYEQYF	TGTGCCAGCAGCTTAGGATGGGCAAAAACCTACGAGCAGTACTTC
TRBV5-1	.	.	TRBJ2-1	CASSPGVAAILYNEQFF	TGCGCCAGCAGCCCCGGGGTAGCGGCGATACTGTACAATGAGCAGTTCTTC
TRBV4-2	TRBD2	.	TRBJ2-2	CASAAGGPVTGELFF	TGTGCCAGCGCGGCGGGGGGGCCGGTCACCGGGGAGCTGTTTTTT
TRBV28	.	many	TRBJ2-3	CASSPVPDTQYF	TGTGCCAGCAGCCCGGTGCCAGATACGCAGTATTTT
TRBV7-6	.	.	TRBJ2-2	CASSLELALTLTGELFF	TGTGCCAGCAGCTTAGAACTAGCCCTAACGCTTACCGGGGAGCTGTTTTTT
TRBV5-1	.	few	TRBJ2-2	CASSSALFSDNTGELFF	TGCGCCAGCAGCTCCGCCCTCTTTAGCGACAACACCGGGGAGCTGTTTTTT
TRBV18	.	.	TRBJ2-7	CASSTLSSGITYEQYF	TGTGCCAGCTCGACCCTGAGCTCCGGGATAACCTACGAGCAGTACTTC
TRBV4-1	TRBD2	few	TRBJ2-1	CASSLRGLAGDNEQFF	TGCGCCAGCAGTCTCCGTGGACTAGCGGGTGACAATGAGCAGTTCTTC
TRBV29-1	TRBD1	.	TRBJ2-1	CSVEDRTGGYNEQFF	TGCAGCGTTGAAGATCGTACAGGGGGCTACAATGAGCAGTTCTTC
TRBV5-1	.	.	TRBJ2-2	CASSPTVRTTGELFF	TGCGCCAGCAGCCCGACAGTGAGGACCACCGGGGAGCTGTTTTTT